The entry that follows covers one TCR beta chain sequence. Its cognate antigen is unknown. Germline V gives CDR1 ENHRY, CDR2 SYGVKD. The CDR3 sequence is 13 residues long. The V end was cut by 3 bases, the J end by 6 bases, with 10 bases between. The entry originates in a study of cytomegalovirus exposure and HLA in healthy donors. Overall study findings and caveats: In a later analysis, TCR beta V- and J-gene trimming was associated with a missense DCLRE1C variant.

13 Jbeta primers and 60 Vbeta primers were used for the PCR. Libraries were prepared by immunoSEQ multiplex PCR; TCRdb keeps only in-frame clonotypes and omits some of them. This table holds 150,000 to 200,000 clones, roughly 86% found once. The sequence was obtained from a girl aged 10-17 years in good health and CMV-seropositive. The rearrangement uses TRBV10-3 and TRBJ2-3, with D perhaps matching TRBD1 (5 bases). Sequencing was carried out using PBMCs. CDR3 sequence reads: CAISEGVPDTQYF. The DNA for the CDR3 is TGTGCCATCAGTGAAGGGGTCCCTGATACGCAGTATTTT.